The clone carrying this TCR beta chain was picked up a small number of times. The antigen is not known. Between the trimmed V and J ends, which lost 6 bases and 2 bases, there was a span of 14 bases. The V gene's germline CDR1 is MDHEN and CDR2 SYDVKM. This CDR3 region has 14 residues. CEF-cultured naive and memory CD4+ T cell DNA got survey-level sequencing. The assay was immunoSEQ multiplex PCR, and TCRdb's table has in-frame clones only and misses some. The data show about 30,000 clones, roughly 76% seen once. These data come from a study of CD4 T cells in relation to SARS-CoV-2 and coronaviruses. Study overall: PBMCs were cultured with antigen for 10 days before TCR beta sequencing. A couple of subjects were Hispanic; patients were seven or eight males and 4 females. Study observations and caveats: Around 62% of donors had memory CD4+ clonotypes crossrecognizing SARS-CoV-2 and common cold coronavirus spike.

The sequenced sample was memory CD4+ T cells from PBMCs, cultured in vitro. This chain links TRBV28 with TRBJ2-7; D perhaps matches TRBD2 (5 bases). The sequence was obtained from an adult with COVID-19. The CDR3 protein is CASSAPWRTYEQYF. The CDR3 DNA follows: TGTGCCAGCAGCGCCCCTTGGAGGACCTACGAGCAGTACTTC.